This T cell receptor (beta chain) was captured by sequencing in a study of blood T cell repertoires in COVID-19. About the research overall: Samples representing acute and convalescent COVID-19 were sourced from the United States, Italy and Spain.

The CDR3 has 15 amino acids. CDR1 and CDR2 (germline): SQVTM, ANQGSEA. V lost 5 bases, J lost 5 bases, and 18 bases lay in between. Assay: immunoSEQ multiplex PCR; the TCRdb copy retains only in-frame clones and omits some. The table shows around 260,000 clones, with about 85% occurring only once. The source is a human donor with COVID-19, enrolled during active disease. The donor label of this sample is uncertain. Specimen: peripheral blood. The gene calls are TRBV29-1 and TRBJ2-2; tentatively, D is TRBD1 (6 bases). The CDR3 loop is CSVQTRDIQTGELFF. In nucleotides, the CDR3 is TGCAGCGTTCAAACCCGGGACATACAAACCGGGGAGCTGTTTTTT.